The present entry profiles one T cell receptor (beta chain) with its context. The germline V gene encodes CDR1 SNHLY and CDR2 FYNNEI. This CDR3 has 14 residues. J lost 0 bases, V lost 7 bases, and 6 bases had no gene match. The data derive from a study of blood T cell repertoires in COVID-19. Study background: Nucleic acid was either cDNA or gDNA, and it came from T cells, B-cell-depleted T cells, or PBMCs.

Only in-frame clones appear in the TCRdb table, and some are missing; sequencing was by immunoSEQ multiplex PCR. The table includes under 200,000 clones, around 84% detected once. This receptor was obtained from an older woman with COVID-19, enrolled during active disease. Sequencing input: peripheral blood. This rearrangement joins TRBV2 to TRBJ2-7, with 7 bases aligning to TRBD2. CDR3 amino acids: CASKVLADSYEQYF. DNA for the CDR3: TGTGCCAGCAAAGTGCTAGCGGACTCCTACGAGCAGTACTTC.